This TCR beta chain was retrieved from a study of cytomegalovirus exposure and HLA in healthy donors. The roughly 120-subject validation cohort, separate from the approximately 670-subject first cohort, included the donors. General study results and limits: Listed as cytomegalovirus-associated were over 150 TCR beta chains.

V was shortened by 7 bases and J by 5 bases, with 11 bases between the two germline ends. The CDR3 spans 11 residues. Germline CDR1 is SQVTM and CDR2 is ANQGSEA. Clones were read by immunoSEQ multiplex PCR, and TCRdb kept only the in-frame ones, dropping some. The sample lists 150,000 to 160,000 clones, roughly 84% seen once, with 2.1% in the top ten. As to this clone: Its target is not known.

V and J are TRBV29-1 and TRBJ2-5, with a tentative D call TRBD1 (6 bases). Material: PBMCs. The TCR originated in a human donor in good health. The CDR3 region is CSAHTGETQYF. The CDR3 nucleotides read TGCAGCGCCCATACAGGGGAGACCCAGTACTTC.